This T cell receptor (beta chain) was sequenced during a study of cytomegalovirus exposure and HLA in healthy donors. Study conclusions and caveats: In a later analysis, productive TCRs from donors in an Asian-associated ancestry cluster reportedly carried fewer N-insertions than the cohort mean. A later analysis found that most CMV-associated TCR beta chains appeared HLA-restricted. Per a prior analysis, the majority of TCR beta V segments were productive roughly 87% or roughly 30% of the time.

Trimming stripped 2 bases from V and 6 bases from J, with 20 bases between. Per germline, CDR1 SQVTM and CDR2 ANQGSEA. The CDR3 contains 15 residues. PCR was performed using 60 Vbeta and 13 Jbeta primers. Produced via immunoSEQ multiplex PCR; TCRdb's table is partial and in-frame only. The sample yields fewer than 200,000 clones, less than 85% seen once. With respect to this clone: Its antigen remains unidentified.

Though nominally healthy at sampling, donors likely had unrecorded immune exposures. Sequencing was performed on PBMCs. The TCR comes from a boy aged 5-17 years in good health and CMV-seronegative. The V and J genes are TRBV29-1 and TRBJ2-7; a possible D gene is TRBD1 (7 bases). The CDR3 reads CSVESRTGRGPEQYF. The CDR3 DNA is TGCAGCGTTGAATCTAGGACAGGCCGGGGGCCCGAGCAGTACTTC.